The 10 T cell receptor beta chains in this list originate from one sample, sequenced in a study of T cell responses to AZD1222 COVID-19 vaccine. Method: immunoSEQ multiplex PCR; TCRdb's copy keeps in-frame clones and lacks some. The data show some 120,000 clones, with roughly 90% seen just once and around 7.2% held by the top ten. This material consisted of peripheral blood, taken on day 0 of AZD1222 vaccination. The receptors shown here come from an adult in good health.

The chain joins TRBV20-1 to TRBJ2-1; D assignment may be TRBD1 or TRBD2 (6 bases each). CDR1 and CDR2 from the germline V gene are DFQATT and SNEGSKA (reference sequence). V was clipped by 3 bases and J by 3 bases, with 15 bases between them. The CDR3 is 15 residues long. The CDR3 DNA follows: TGCAGTGCTAGTTCGGGCGGGACATTCTACAATGAGCAGTTCTTC. Its translation: CSASSGGTFYNEQFF.

The genes are TRBV3-1 (or the pseudogene TRBV3-2) and TRBJ1-2; 7 bases are a match to TRBD1. Germline trimming cut 1 base from V and 8 bases from J; bases unmatched to any gene: 4. CDR3 length: 13 amino acids. From germline, CDR1 is LGHDT and CDR2 YNNKEL (reference sequence). The CDR3 DNA is TGTGCCAGCAGCCAAGGGGCAGGGGGAGGCTACACCTTC. This codes for CASSQGAGGGYTF.

V gene TRBV18 combines with J gene TRBJ2-1, with TRBD2 identical over 9 bases. Trimming cost V 2 bases and J 4 bases; bases outside gene matches: 3. Germline CDR1 and CDR2: KGHSH and LQKENI. The CDR3 is 15 amino acids. DNA of the CDR3: TGTGCCAGCTCACCAGCAGCGGGAGGATACAATGAGCAGTTCTTC. This translates into CASSPAAGGYNEQFF.

This clone was seen only a few times. V is TRBV20-1 and J is TRBJ1-6; possible D gene TRBD1, 5 bases. With 3 bases removed from V and 10 bases from J, the gap between germline ends came to 19 bases. This CDR3 has 15 residues. The germline V gene encodes CDR1 DFQATT and CDR2 SNEGSKA (reference sequence). The DNA of the CDR3 is TGCAGTGCTAGTCTCGGTTCGGAGGGGAAGTCACCCCTCCACTTT. This translates into CSASLGSEGKSPLHF.

The chain recombines TRBV27 with TRBJ1-1; weak D call: TRBD1 (6 bases). Germline-derived CDR1 and CDR2 are MNHEY and SMNVEV (reference sequence). V was trimmed by 3 bases and J by 5 bases, leaving 16 bases between them. The CDR3 totals 15 residues. The CDR3 DNA is TGTGCCAGCAGTTTGGCAGGGGACTGGAGGACTGAAGCTTTCTTT. Translating gives CASSLAGDWRTEAFF.

CDR3 in amino acids: CASSHRWRKSYNEQFF. CDR3 sequence (DNA): TGTGCCAGCAGCCATAGATGGAGGAAGAGCTACAATGAGCAGTTCTTC. This chain joins TRBV28 and TRBJ2-1; perhaps TRBD2 as D (5 bases). Trimming pared 6 bases from V and 3 bases from J, leaving 18 bases between. Germline V CDR1 and CDR2: MDHEN, SYDVKM. This CDR3 is built from 16 residues.

The V gene is TRBV27, the J gene TRBJ1-4, with 7 bases identical to TRBD1. CDR1 and CDR2 (germline): MNHEY, SMNVEV (reference sequence). This CDR3 spans 13 amino acids. The V gene end was trimmed by 3 bases and the J gene end by 8 bases; junction bases not matched to a gene: 3. CDR3 amino acids: CASSFQGGEKLFF. Here the CDR3 DNA reads TGTGCCAGCAGTTTCCAGGGGGGAGAAAAACTGTTTTTT.

V gene TRBV28 combines with J gene TRBJ1-2, with no clear D. CDR3 length equals 11 residues. The V gene's germline CDR1 is MDHEN and CDR2 SYDVKM. V dropped 5 bases and J dropped 7 bases, with 8 bases sitting between them. CDR3 protein: CASSAFRGYTF. In nucleotides, the CDR3 is TGTGCCAGCAGTGCCTTTCGTGGCTACACCTTC.

The genes are TRBV9 and TRBJ2-7; 7 nucleotides agree with TRBD1. CDR1 and CDR2 from the germline V gene are SGDLS and YYNGEE. V gave up 3 bases and J gave up 12 bases; unmatched junction bases: 15. This CDR3 has 14 residues. CDR3 protein: CASSAYGQDIDPYF. The CDR3 DNA follows: TGTGCCAGCAGCGCCTACGGACAGGACATTGACCCGTACTTC.

This chain joins TRBV6-5 and TRBJ2-2; D might be TRBD1 or TRBD2, each matching 5 bases. Trimming removed 6 bases from V and 6 bases from J, with 11 bases in between. The V gene's germline CDR1 is MNHEY and CDR2 SVGAGI. The CDR3 sequence is 13 residues long. CDR3 sequence reads: CASSRDRAGELFF. The CDR3 bases are TGTGCCAGCAGCAGGGACCGTGCCGGGGAGCTGTTTTTT.